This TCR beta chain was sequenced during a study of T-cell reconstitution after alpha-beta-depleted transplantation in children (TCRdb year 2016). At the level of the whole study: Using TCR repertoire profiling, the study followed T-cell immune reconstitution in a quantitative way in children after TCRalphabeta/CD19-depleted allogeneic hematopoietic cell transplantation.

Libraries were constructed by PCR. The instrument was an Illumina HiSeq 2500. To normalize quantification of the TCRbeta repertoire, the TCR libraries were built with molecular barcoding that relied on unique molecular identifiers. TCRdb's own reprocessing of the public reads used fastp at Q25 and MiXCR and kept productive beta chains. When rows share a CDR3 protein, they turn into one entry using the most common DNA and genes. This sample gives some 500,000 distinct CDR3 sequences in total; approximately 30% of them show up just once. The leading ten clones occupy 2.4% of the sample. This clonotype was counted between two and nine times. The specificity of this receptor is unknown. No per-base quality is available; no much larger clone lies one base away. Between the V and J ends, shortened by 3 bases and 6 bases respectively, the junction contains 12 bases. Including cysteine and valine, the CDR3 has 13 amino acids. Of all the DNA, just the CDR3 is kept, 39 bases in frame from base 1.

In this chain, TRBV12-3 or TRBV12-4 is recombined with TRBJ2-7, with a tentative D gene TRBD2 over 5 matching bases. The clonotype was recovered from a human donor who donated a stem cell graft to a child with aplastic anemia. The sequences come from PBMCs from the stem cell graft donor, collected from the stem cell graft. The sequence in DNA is TGTGCCAGCAGTTTCGCTAGCAGTTCCGAGCAGTACGTC. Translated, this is CASSFASSSEQYV.